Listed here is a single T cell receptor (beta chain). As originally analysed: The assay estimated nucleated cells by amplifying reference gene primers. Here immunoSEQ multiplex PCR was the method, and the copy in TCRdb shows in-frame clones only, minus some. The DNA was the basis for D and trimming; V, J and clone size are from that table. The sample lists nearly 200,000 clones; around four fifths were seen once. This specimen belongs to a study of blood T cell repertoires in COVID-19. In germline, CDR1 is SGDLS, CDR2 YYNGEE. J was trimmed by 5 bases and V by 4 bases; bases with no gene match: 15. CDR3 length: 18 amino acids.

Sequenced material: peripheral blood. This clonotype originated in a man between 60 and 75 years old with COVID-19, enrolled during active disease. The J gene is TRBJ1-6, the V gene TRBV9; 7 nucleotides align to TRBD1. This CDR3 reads CASSPGTAVQRHNSPLHF. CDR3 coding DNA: TGTGCCAGCAGCCCCGGGACAGCCGTTCAACGCCATAATTCACCCCTCCACTTT.